The present entry profiles one TCR beta chain with its context. It has no known antigen specificity. Base qualities are missing; no much larger clone stands one base away. The germline V gene encodes CDR1 SEHNR and CDR2 FQNEAQ (reference sequence). The CDR3 runs 15 amino acids, cysteine and phenylalanine included. The entry retains the CDR3 DNA only, 45 bases that are in frame from base 1. V is reduced by 3 bases and J by 2 bases, leaving a spacing of 12 bases between them. From each donor, a single peripheral blood sample of around 120 mL on average was drawn into heparinised tubes. Naive, central memory, regulatory and stem cell-like memory CD4+ T cells were sorted on a BD FACSAria II using a panel including CD45RO, CCR7, CD25, CD127, CD95 and CD27. A purity above 95% was achieved for all sorted populations. Right away, PBMCs were isolated by Lymphoprep density gradient centrifugation and were stained directly, with no culture step. Samples were stained and sorted in pairs, with one healthy donor and one patient per experiment, so that batch effects were minimized.

This sample was taken from a study of beta chain features in type 1 diabetes (dated 2018 in TCRdb). Regarding the complete study: Mean age, gender distribution, total cell number and subset yield were not different between patients and healthy donors. A total of 100 million to 110 million sorted cells were examined across all samples, and a strong correlation was observed between cell number per subset and RNA yield. In the study, recently diagnosed type 1 diabetes patients and matched healthy donors were compared on the TCRB repertoires of their sorted circulating CD4+ T cell subsets. Regulatory and stem cell-like memory subsets were obtained from only 8 patients and about 8 healthy donors, while naive and central memory subsets were obtained from all 30 or so donors.

The entire amount of isolated RNA was reverse transcribed using the High Capacity cDNA Reverse Transcription Kit, so the sequenced TCRB transcripts were expressed ones. Deep immunoSEQ sequencing was performed on naive, central memory and regulatory T cell samples, with an average of roughly 4 million total reads per sample. Sorted cells were lysed in RLT buffer and RNA was extracted with DNase-treated RNeasy Micro or Mini kits, depending on cell number. Each cell subset was processed on its own to prevent cross-contamination, while patient and healthy donor samples were processed together. The immunoSEQ multiplex PCR was used to amplify TCRB sequences from cDNA, generating 87-bp fragments that spanned the CDR3 region. The amplicons were sequenced using the Illumina HiSeq platform. As for how the authors treated the data: Synthetic template baselines were used to correct PCR bias computationally, reads within Hamming distance 2 were collapsed together, and singletons that could not be merged were discarded. By aligning reads against IMGT, V, D and J genes, CDR3 length, and insertions or deletions at six rearrangement sites were assigned. Within each subset, clonotype counts were normalized to the number of sorted cells before true diversity and Gini coefficients were calculated with the tcR R package. The overlap coefficient, calculated on TCRB nucleotide sequences, was used to measure repertoire sharing. Out-of-frame TCRB sequences from naive cells were analyzed to stand in for the pre-selection repertoire. TCRdb retrieved this table from immuneACCESS and kept in-frame rearrangements only. Not all clones are present; in checked studies, unresolved V genes account for under half, and no reason is known for the remainder. V and J calls plus clone size are reproduced from that table; the DNA served to infer D and trimming. A total of 350,000 to 450,000 clones appear in this sample, roughly 16% of them only once. The ten largest clonotypes hold roughly 0.017% of the sample.

The research as a whole found: Because the HLA sub-analyses included only small numbers of individuals, any influence of HLA type on TCRB rearrangement was left unresolved. In all four CD4+ subsets, TCRB CDR3 length was moderately but significantly shorter in type 1 diabetes patients. Because cDNA rather than genomic DNA was sequenced, highly expressing activated cells could have been over-represented, although no difference in activation and CD3 levels was found between groups. Shorter templates might have been favored by PCR, but patient and control samples were amplified and corrected together, so both groups would have been affected equally by any skew. At VDJ recombination sites, patients with type 1 diabetes made fewer insertions and deleted more nucleotides, a pattern implying thymic rearrangement abnormalities. Naive, central memory and regulatory TCRB repertoires appeared to be more alike among patients than among healthy donors.

Sequenced input: naive CD4+ T cells from blood. This sample's cell subset or site label indicates: true naive CD4+ T cells. This receptor chain uses TRBV7-9 and TRBJ2-3; confidence is insufficient to name the D gene. This TCR was sampled from a young woman in good health. The bases are TGTGCCAGCAGCTTCTGGCCCCCCCCCACAGATACGCAGTATTTT. Its amino acids are CASSFWPPPTDTQYF.